In its sample, the clone carrying this T cell receptor (beta chain) was seen once. Its antigen is unidentified. The source of the sample is a study of a mutant IDH1 vaccine in newly diagnosed glioma. In the study overall: Among treated patients, about 62% were male and around 40% female, and mean age was 40.4 years. Previous care, which was radiotherapy, temozolomide, or both, most often involved both. General study findings and limits: Pseudoprogression apparently tracked independently of changes in top peripheral T cell clonotypes.

CDR1 is MNHEY, CDR2 SVGAGI, per germline. CDR3 length: 14 amino acids. V lost 0 bases to trimming and J lost 4 bases, with 8 bases between them. Time point defined: week 47, end of study. The study gave 300 ug of mutant IDH1 20-mer peptide per vaccine dose, with topical imiquimod. TCRdb's table, derived via immunoSEQ multiplex PCR, lists solely in-frame clones and lacks some. The sample includes roughly 31,000 clones, roughly 84% of them seen just once. The chain combines TRBV6-5 with TRBJ2-3; D gene uncertain. The clonotype comes from a man under 40 with glioma. The sequences come from PBMCs, collected from a glioma patient whose treatment included an IDH1 peptide vaccine. CDR3 protein: CASSYSSRSDTQYF. The CDR3 DNA reads as TGTGCCAGCAGTTACTCGAGTAGATCAGATACGCAGTATTTT.